This is a list of T cell receptor beta chains from one sample in a study of blood T cell repertoires in COVID-19. The protocol was immunoSEQ multiplex PCR, while the TCRdb copy is restricted to in-frame clones and leaves out a portion. The sample comprises some 180,000 clones, around 80% of which are singletons, and under 15% rests with the top ten. Specimen: PBMCs or T cells enriched from blood (not recorded which). The receptors come from a man aged 60-69 years who had been exposed to COVID-19. Both conserved end residues are part of each CDR3. The order of the fields is V gene, clone size, J gene, D gene, CDR3 protein, CDR3 DNA. A D gene is named only where the DNA matches it firmly. Part of the rows lack a size; the others show once, few, many or a class for expanded clones.

>TRBV24-1|NA|TRBJ2-1|NA
CATSGPLNEQFF
TGTGCCACCAGTGGCCCCCTAAATGAGCAGTTCTTC
>TRBV28|NA|TRBJ1-2|NA
CASSRTAYGYTF
TGTGCCAGCTCGAGGACAGCATATGGCTACACCTTC
>TRBV12-5|NA|TRBJ1-3|NA
CASGSRPTGFSGNTIYF
TGTGCTAGTGGGTCCCGTCCTACAGGCTTCTCTGGAAACACCATATATTTT
>TRBV7-3|NA|TRBJ1-1|NA
CASSLSGVTEAFF
TGTGCCAGCAGCTTATCGGGGGTCACTGAAGCTTTCTTT
>TRBV7-3|NA|TRBJ2-3|TRBD2
CASSPQPGLATDTQYF
TGTGCCAGCAGTCCACAACCGGGACTAGCGACAGATACGCAGTATTTT
>TRBV7-8|NA|TRBJ1-5|NA
CASSSHGGISNQPQHF
TGTGCCAGCAGCTCCCATGGAGGGATTAGCAATCAGCCCCAGCATTTT
>TRBV2|NA|TRBJ1-1|TRBD1
CASSGMGWGDRVAFF
TGTGCCAGCAGCGGAATGGGGTGGGGCGACAGGGTCGCTTTCTTT
>TRBV7-2|once|TRBJ2-7|NA
CASSLAANGGYEQYF
TGTGCCAGCAGCTTGGCCGCTAACGGGGGTTACGAGCAGTACTTC
>TRBV30|NA|TRBJ1-4|NA
CAWSVRRQANEKLFF
TGTGCCTGGAGTGTACGGAGGCAGGCTAATGAAAAACTGTTTTTT
>TRBV12-3/TRBV12-4|NA|TRBJ2-7|TRBD1
CASSPDRAYEQYF
TGTGCCAGCAGCCCTGACAGGGCCTACGAGCAGTACTTC
>TRBV24-1|NA|TRBJ2-5|NA
CATSGGNQETQYF
TGTGCCACCAGTGGCGGCAACCAAGAGACCCAGTACTTC
>TRBV18|few|TRBJ1-5|NA
CASSPSGGQPQHF
TGTGCCAGCTCACCATCGGGGGGGCAGCCCCAGCATTTT
>TRBV7-3|NA|TRBJ2-7|TRBD1
CAGSSTGNGEQYF
TGTGCCGGCAGCTCGACAGGGAACGGCGAGCAGTACTTC
>TRBV6-5|NA|TRBJ2-1|TRBD1
CASSSGQALGNEQFF
TGTGCCAGCAGTTCGGGACAGGCCCTAGGCAATGAGCAGTTCTTC
>TRBV5-1|NA|TRBJ2-2|NA
CASSLEGGNTGELFF
TGCGCCAGCAGCTTGGAGGGAGGGAACACCGGGGAGCTGTTTTTT
>TRBV24-1|NA|TRBJ2-3|TRBD1
CATSENQGAGTDTQYF
TGTGCCACCAGTGAAAATCAGGGGGCAGGCACAGATACGCAGTATTTT
>TRBV7-3|NA|TRBJ2-3|NA
CASSLGAGRDTQYF
TGTGCCAGCAGCTTAGGAGCAGGGAGGGATACGCAGTATTTT
>TRBV27|once|TRBJ1-1|NA
CASSPIGGGAPLNTEAFF
TGTGCCAGCAGTCCTATCGGGGGGGGCGCCCCGCTGAACACTGAAGCTTTCTTT
>TRBV18|few|TRBJ1-5|TRBD1
CASSPTLLQGSSNQPQHF
TGTGCCAGCTCACCAACTTTATTACAGGGGAGCAGCAATCAGCCCCAGCATTTT
>TRBV6-5|NA|TRBJ2-2|NA
CASSPRQINTGELFF
TGTGCCAGCAGTCCGCGGCAGATCAACACCGGGGAGCTGTTTTTT
>TRBV30|few|TRBJ2-3|TRBD2
CAWRALAGRTDTQYF
TGTGCCTGGAGAGCGCTAGCGGGGCGCACAGATACGCAGTATTTT
>TRBV7-9|NA|TRBJ1-6|TRBD1
CASSTLQGDYSPLHF
TGTGCCAGCAGCACGCTACAGGGGGATTATTCACCCCTCCACTTT
>TRBV9|NA|TRBJ1-3|TRBD1
CASSVGPTGTGGGNTIYF
TGTGCCAGCAGCGTCGGTCCAACCGGGACAGGGGGTGGAAACACCATATATTTT
>TRBV6-5|NA|TRBJ1-6|TRBD1
CASSPGTDYSPLHF
TGTGCCAGCAGCCCCGGGACAGATTATTCACCCCTCCACTTT
>TRBV12-3/TRBV12-4|few|TRBJ1-1|NA
CASREGWSTEAFF
TGTGCCAGCAGGGAGGGGTGGAGCACTGAAGCTTTCTTT
>TRBV6-5|NA|TRBJ2-7|TRBD2
CASSPGTSGSHEQYF
TGTGCCAGCAGCCCCGGGACTAGCGGGAGCCACGAGCAGTACTTC
>TRBV5-6|once|TRBJ2-1|TRBD2
CASSGTGLAGETSYNEQFF
TGTGCCAGCAGCGGAACCGGACTAGCGGGAGAAACCTCCTACAATGAGCAGTTCTTC
>TRBV11-3|NA|TRBJ1-1|NA
CASRFTGHNSEAFF
TGTGCCAGCAGATTCACGGGACATAACTCTGAAGCTTTCTTT
>TRBV6-1|once|TRBJ2-3|TRBD1
CASSEAGQGGADTQYF
TGTGCCAGCAGTGAAGCAGGACAGGGTGGTGCAGATACGCAGTATTTT
>TRBV27|once|TRBJ2-1|TRBD2
CASLSAGGSRAIQFF
TGTGCCAGCCTGTCAGCGGGAGGTTCACGAGCGATACAGTTCTTC
>TRBV21-1|NA|TRBJ1-3|NA
CASSKAVGDRPTRGLSSGNTIYF
TGTGCCAGCAGCAAAGCAGTGGGGGATCGGCCCACTCGGGGACTGTCCTCTGGAAACACCATATATTTT
>TRBV3-1/TRBV3-2|NA|TRBJ2-1|TRBD2
CASSQSGKGDEQFF
TGTGCCAGCAGCCAGAGCGGGAAAGGCGATGAGCAGTTCTTC
>TRBV30|once|TRBJ2-1|TRBD2
CAWSPKPITSGSPYNEQFF
TGTGCCTGGAGCCCAAAACCAATAACTAGCGGGAGTCCCTACAATGAGCAGTTCTTC
>TRBV19|NA|TRBJ1-2|NA
CASSMAGVMIANYGYTF
TGTGCCAGTAGTATGGCGGGAGTTATGATAGCTAACTATGGCTACACCTTC
>TRBV27|NA|TRBJ1-5|NA
CASSFAGNGGQPQHF
TGTGCCAGCAGTTTTGCGGGGAATGGAGGACAGCCCCAGCATTTT
>TRBV3-1/TRBV3-2|NA|TRBJ1-5|TRBD1
CASSQDITGVNQPQHF
TGTGCCAGCAGCCAAGACATCACAGGGGTCAATCAGCCCCAGCATTTT